This T cell receptor (beta chain) was captured in a study of cytomegalovirus exposure and HLA in healthy donors. Study details: The platform used for the roughly 120 validation repertoires matched that of the approximately 640 first-cohort repertoires, a later analysis reported.

General observations from the study: Across donors, most TCRs were seen rarely, yet some public ones were widespread. Testing in vitro showed a few CMV-associated chains specific for CMV antigens.

The donors were in the roughly 120-subject validation cohort; that cohort was separate from the roughly 730-subject first cohort. TCRdb's table, derived via immunoSEQ multiplex PCR, lists solely in-frame clones and lacks some. The table lists tens of thousands of clones, 95% of them singletons. The CDR3 extends over 15 amino acids. Germline CDR1 reads MNHEY; CDR2 reads SVGAGI. A word on this clone: Its cognate antigen is unknown.

V and J are TRBV6-5 and TRBJ2-5; 7 bases match TRBD2. The J call may be faulty, since TRBJ2-7 better matches the DNA end. Specimen: PBMCs. This sequence was found in a woman aged 18-30 years in good health and CMV-seronegative. Written as DNA, the CDR3 is TGTGCCAGCAGTTACCATGGGAGGGCGGGCTACGAGCAGTACTTC. Protein sequence: CASSYHGRAGYEQYF.